This T cell receptor beta chain was profiled in a study of blood T cell repertoires in COVID-19. Overall study context: COVID-19 samples, acute and convalescent, were from the United States, Italy and Spain. From T cells, B-cell-depleted T cells, or PBMCs came the material, which was cDNA or gDNA.

Seattle patients were enrolled while actively infected and followed longitudinally. J lost 4 bases, V lost 6 bases, and 6 bases had no gene match. This CDR3 is built from 14 residues. CDR1 SNHLY and CDR2 FYNNEI come from the germline V gene. In the original workflow: How many nucleated cells were present was estimated from reference gene primer amplification. Measured with immunoSEQ multiplex PCR; TCRdb has only the in-frame clones, and not every one. V, J and clone size derive from that table, while D and trimming were established from the DNA sequence. The sample lists tens of thousands of clones, 65% to 90% seen once, with 2.6% in the top ten.

The sequence was collected from a woman over 75 with COVID-19, enrolled during active disease. V gene TRBV2 combines with J gene TRBJ1-2, with TRBD1 identical over 9 bases. Input material: peripheral blood. The CDR3 protein is CASSSDRGSYGYTF. CDR3 DNA sequence: TGTGCCAGCAGCTCAGACAGGGGGTCCTATGGCTACACCTTC.